Presented here are 10 T cell receptor beta chains from one specimen sequenced in a study of cytomegalovirus exposure and HLA in healthy donors. The PCR contained 60 Vbeta and 13 Jbeta primers. Data came from immunoSEQ multiplex PCR; TCRdb stores just in-frame clones and leaves some out. The sample records 65,000 to 95,000 clones, approximately 80% being singletons. Source material: PBMCs. These receptors all stem from a human donor in good health.

The chain combines TRBV18 with TRBJ2-7, with TRBD1 matching over 8 bases. The CDR3 covers 15 residues. The junction had 7 bases not matched to a gene; V was cut back by 3 bases and J by 3 bases. Per the germline V gene, CDR1 is KGHSH and CDR2 is LQKENI. The CDR3 DNA sequence: TGTGCCAGCTCACCGCGGCGGACAGGGAGCTACGAGCAGTACTTC. It translates to CASSPRRTGSYEQYF.

This chain uses TRBV5-6 with TRBJ2-5, with a weak D call TRBD2 (5 bases). V shed 3 bases and J shed 5 bases, with 14 bases lying between them. Germline V gene data show CDR1 as SGHDT and CDR2 as YYEEEE. The CDR3 loop spans 14 amino acids. The CDR3 nucleotides are TGTGCCAGCAGCTCAGACTACCCGAGGGAGACCCAGTACTTC. Its translation is CASSSDYPRETQYF.

On this clone: Since the CDR3 does not end with the conserved phenylalanine or tryptophan, this likely comes from a read error. This rearrangement joins TRBV6-5 to TRBJ1-6; 10 nucleotides match TRBD1. Germline CDR1 reads MNHEY; CDR2 reads SVGAGI. The trim removed 6 bases at V and 10 bases at J, leaving 3 bases unmatched. The CDR3 has 13 amino acids. The CDR3 nucleotides read TGTGCCAGCAGGGGGACAGGGGAATCACCCCTCCACCTT. Encoded protein: CASRGTGESPLHL.

The CDR3 DNA is TGTGCCAGCAGGGACAGGGGGCGAGGGGCTTTCTTT. Encoded protein: CASRDRGRGAFF. The V gene is TRBV6-1, the J gene TRBJ1-1; 11 bases match TRBD1. Germline V gene sequence: CDR1 MNHNS, CDR2 SASEGT. The J segment lost 11 bases and the V segment lost 6 bases, leaving 5 bases of the junction unmatched. The CDR3 is 12 amino acids.

This chain joins TRBV2 and TRBJ1-2; D may be TRBD1 (6 bases). Trimming stripped 0 bases from V and 8 bases from J, with 19 bases between. Germline CDR1 reads SNHLY; CDR2 reads FYNNEI. The CDR3 runs 16 residues. The CDR3 DNA reads as TGTGCCAGCAGTGAAGCCGGGGGGCGGCAGATGGAGGGCTACACCTTC. This gives the protein CASSEAGGRQMEGYTF.

The chain uses TRBV6-1 and TRBJ2-3, with 8 positions matching TRBD2. V trimming: 6 bases; J trimming: 3 bases; junction bases outside the gene matches: 5. Germline lookup yields CDR1 MNHNS and CDR2 SASEGT. The CDR3 consists of 14 residues. The CDR3 nucleotides are TGTGCCAGCAGGGCGGGGGGTGAGACAGATACGCAGTATTTT. Amino acids: CASRAGGETDTQYF.

The V and J genes are TRBV6-5 and TRBJ2-1, with D unresolved. The V end lost 6 bases, the J end lost 4 bases, and 10 bases lay between the germline ends. This CDR3 comprises 13 residues. The germline V gene has CDR1 MNHEY and CDR2 SVGAGI. As DNA, the CDR3 is TGTGCCAGCAGAGCCCCGGGTTACAATGAGCAGTTCTTC. As protein: CASRAPGYNEQFF.

This chain joins TRBV18 and TRBJ1-1, with 8 bases fitting TRBD1. CDR1 and CDR2 from the germline V gene are KGHSH and LQKENI. The CDR3 spans 14 residues. V lost 5 bases, J lost 5 bases, and 7 bases stayed unmatched. Here the CDR3 DNA reads TGTGCCAGCTCAACCACAGGGGGGGGAACTGAAGCTTTCTTT. Protein product: CASSTTGGGTEAFF.

CDR3 region: CASSQGSPLHF. The CDR3 coding sequence is TGCGCCAGCAGCCAGGGGTCACCCCTCCACTTT. This sequence joins TRBV10-2 and TRBJ1-6, with D maybe TRBD1 (6 bases). The CDR3 is 11 amino acids. Germline values: CDR1 WSHSY, CDR2 SAAADI. V lost 6 bases and J 10 bases, leaving 7 bases between the germline ends.

The CDR3 bases are TGCAGCGCCGGAACAGGGAGCCCTAACTATGGCTACACCTTC. Translating gives CSAGTGSPNYGYTF. The chain employs TRBV29-1 and TRBJ1-2, with D possibly TRBD1 on 6 matching bases. CDR1 and CDR2 from the germline V gene are SQVTM and ANQGSEA. Trimming took off 7 bases at V and 0 bases at J, with 15 bases between the two ends. This CDR3 spans 14 amino acids.